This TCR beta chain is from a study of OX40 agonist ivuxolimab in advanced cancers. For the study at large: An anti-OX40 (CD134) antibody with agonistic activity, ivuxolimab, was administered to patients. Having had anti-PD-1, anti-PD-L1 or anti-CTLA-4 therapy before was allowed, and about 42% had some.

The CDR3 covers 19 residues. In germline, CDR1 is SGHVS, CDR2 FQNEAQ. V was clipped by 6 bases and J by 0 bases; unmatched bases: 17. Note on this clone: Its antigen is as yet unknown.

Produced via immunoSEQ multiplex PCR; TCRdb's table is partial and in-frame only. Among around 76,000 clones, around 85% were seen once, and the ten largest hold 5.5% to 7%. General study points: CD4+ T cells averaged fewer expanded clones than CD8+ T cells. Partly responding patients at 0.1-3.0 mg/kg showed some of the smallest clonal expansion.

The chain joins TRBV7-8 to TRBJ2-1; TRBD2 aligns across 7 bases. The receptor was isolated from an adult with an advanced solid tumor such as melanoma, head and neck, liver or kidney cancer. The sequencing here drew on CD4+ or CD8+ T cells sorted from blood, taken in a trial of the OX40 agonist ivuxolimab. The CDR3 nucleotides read TGTGCCAGCAGTGCTTGGCCAACTAGCGCATCGAGCTCCTACAATGAGCAGTTCTTC. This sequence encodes CASSAWPTSASSSYNEQFF.